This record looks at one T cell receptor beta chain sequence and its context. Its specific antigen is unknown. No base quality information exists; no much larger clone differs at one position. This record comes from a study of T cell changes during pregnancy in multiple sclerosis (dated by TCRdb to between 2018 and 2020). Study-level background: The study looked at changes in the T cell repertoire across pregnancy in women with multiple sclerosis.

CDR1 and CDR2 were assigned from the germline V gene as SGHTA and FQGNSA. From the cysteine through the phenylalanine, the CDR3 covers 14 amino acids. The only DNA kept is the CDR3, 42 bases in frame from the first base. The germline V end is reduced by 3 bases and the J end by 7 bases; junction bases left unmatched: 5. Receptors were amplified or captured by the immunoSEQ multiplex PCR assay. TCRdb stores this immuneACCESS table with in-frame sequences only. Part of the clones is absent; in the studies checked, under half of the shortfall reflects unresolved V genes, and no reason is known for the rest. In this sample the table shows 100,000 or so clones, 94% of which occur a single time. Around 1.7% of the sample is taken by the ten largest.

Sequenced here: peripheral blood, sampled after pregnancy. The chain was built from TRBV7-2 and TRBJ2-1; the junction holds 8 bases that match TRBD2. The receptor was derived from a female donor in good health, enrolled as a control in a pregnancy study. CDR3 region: CASSFQREYNEQFF. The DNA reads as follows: TGTGCCAGCAGCTTCCAGCGGGAGTATAATGAGCAGTTCTTC.